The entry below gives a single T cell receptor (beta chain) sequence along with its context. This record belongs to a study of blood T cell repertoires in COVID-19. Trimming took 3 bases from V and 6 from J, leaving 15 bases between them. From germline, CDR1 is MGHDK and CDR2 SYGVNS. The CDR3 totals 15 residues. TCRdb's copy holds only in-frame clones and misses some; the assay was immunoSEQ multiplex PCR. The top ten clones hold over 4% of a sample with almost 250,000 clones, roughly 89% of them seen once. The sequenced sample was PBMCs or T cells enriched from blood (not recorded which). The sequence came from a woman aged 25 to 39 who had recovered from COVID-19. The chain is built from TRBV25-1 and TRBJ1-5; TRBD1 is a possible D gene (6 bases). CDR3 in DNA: TGTGCCAGCAGTGAGAAGCGTCAGGGGCCTCAGCCCCAGCATTTT. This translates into CASSEKRQGPQPQHF. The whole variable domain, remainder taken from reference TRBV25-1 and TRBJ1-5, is EADIYQTPRYLVIGTGKKITLECSQTMGHDKMYWYQQDPGMELHLIHYSYGVNSTEKGDLSSESTVSRIRTEHFPLTLESARPSHTSQYLCASSEKRQGPQPQHFGDGTRLSIL.